This is a list of T cell receptor beta chains from one sample in a study of shared clonotypes between healthy human individuals. TCRdb keeps only in-frame clones here, not all; method: immunoSEQ multiplex PCR. The sample consists of hundreds of thousands of clones, approximately 79% of them appearing once. The material sequenced was memory CD4+ T cells sorted from blood. Source of these receptors: a woman in her twenties or thirties in good health. The CDR3 runs from the conserved cysteine through the conserved F or W. The order of the fields is D gene, J gene, V gene, clone size, CDR3 length, CDR3 DNA, CDR3 protein. D genes are given only for firm matches. Clone size is shown for a subset of rows, as once, few, many or a class of expanded clone.

d_call: .; j_call: TRBJ1-1; v_call: TRBV6-5; clone_size: .; cdr3_length: 15; cdr3_nt: TGTGCCAGCAGTTACAACGGGGCCGGTGACACTGAAGCTTTCTTT; cdr3_aa: CASSYNGAGDTEAFF
d_call: TRBD1; j_call: TRBJ1-1; v_call: TRBV25-1; clone_size: .; cdr3_length: 15; cdr3_nt: TGTGCCAGCAGTGATACAGGGGGCGTGTACACTGAAGCTTTCTTT; cdr3_aa: CASSDTGGVYTEAFF
d_call: .; j_call: TRBJ2-7; v_call: TRBV28; clone_size: .; cdr3_length: 13; cdr3_nt: TGTGCCAGCAGTTTATGGCAGACTCGCGAGCAGTACTTC; cdr3_aa: CASSLWQTREQYF
d_call: .; j_call: TRBJ1-5; v_call: TRBV28; clone_size: .; cdr3_length: 12; cdr3_nt: TGTGCCAGCAGTACACAGGGTCCGCCCCAGCATTTT; cdr3_aa: CASSTQGPPQHF
d_call: .; j_call: TRBJ2-3; v_call: TRBV2; clone_size: .; cdr3_length: 15; cdr3_nt: TGTGCCAGCAGGCTACAGGGCGCTCGGGGAGATACGCAGTATTTT; cdr3_aa: CASRLQGARGDTQYF
d_call: .; j_call: TRBJ1-4; v_call: TRBV19; clone_size: .; cdr3_length: 13; cdr3_nt: TGTGCCAGTAGTATCCTCAGGAATGAAAAACTGTTTTTT; cdr3_aa: CASSILRNEKLFF
d_call: .; j_call: TRBJ2-5; v_call: TRBV11-3; clone_size: .; cdr3_length: 11; cdr3_nt: TGTGCCAGCAGCCGAGGAGAGACCCAGTACTTC; cdr3_aa: CASSRGETQYF
d_call: .; j_call: TRBJ2-7; v_call: TRBV7-2; clone_size: .; cdr3_length: 12; cdr3_nt: TGTGCCAGCAGCTTTTCCCGGGCGGAGCAGTACTTC; cdr3_aa: CASSFSRAEQYF
d_call: .; j_call: TRBJ2-3; v_call: TRBV19; clone_size: once; cdr3_length: 12; cdr3_nt: TGTGCCAGTAGCCCTACAGGGGATACGCAGTATTTT; cdr3_aa: CASSPTGDTQYF
d_call: TRBD1; j_call: TRBJ2-3; v_call: TRBV29-1; clone_size: .; cdr3_length: 13; cdr3_nt: TGCAGCGTCGACAGGGCCAGCACAGATACGCAGTATTTT; cdr3_aa: CSVDRASTDTQYF
d_call: TRBD1; j_call: TRBJ1-5; v_call: TRBV2; clone_size: .; cdr3_length: 16; cdr3_nt: TGTGCCAGCAAGGGAGCCGGGACAGGGATCAATCAGCCCCAGCATTTT; cdr3_aa: CASKGAGTGINQPQHF
d_call: .; j_call: TRBJ1-4; v_call: TRBV7-6; clone_size: .; cdr3_length: 15; cdr3_nt: TGTGCCAGCAGCTTAGACAGGGTTTCGCGCGAAAAACTGTTTTTT; cdr3_aa: CASSLDRVSREKLFF
d_call: .; j_call: TRBJ2-1; v_call: TRBV27; clone_size: .; cdr3_length: 12; cdr3_nt: TGTGCCAGCAGTACCCAGAACAATGAGCAGTTCTTC; cdr3_aa: CASSTQNNEQFF
d_call: .; j_call: TRBJ2-1; v_call: TRBV30; clone_size: .; cdr3_length: 11; cdr3_nt: TGTGCCTGGAGTGTAGGGAATGAGCAGTTCTTC; cdr3_aa: CAWSVGNEQFF
d_call: TRBD1; j_call: TRBJ2-7; v_call: TRBV5-4; clone_size: .; cdr3_length: 15; cdr3_nt: TGTGCCAGCAGCCCAACCCCGGGACAGGGGGTCGAGCAGTACTTC; cdr3_aa: CASSPTPGQGVEQYF
d_call: .; j_call: TRBJ2-3; v_call: TRBV19; clone_size: .; cdr3_length: 15; cdr3_nt: TGTGCCAGTAGTATTCTGGCCAGGGGAAGAGATACGCAGTATTTT; cdr3_aa: CASSILARGRDTQYF
d_call: .; j_call: TRBJ1-5; v_call: TRBV19; clone_size: once; cdr3_length: 16; cdr3_nt: TGTGCCAGTAGTATCCCAGGGACAAGAAGCAATCAGCCCCAGCATTTT; cdr3_aa: CASSIPGTRSNQPQHF
d_call: .; j_call: TRBJ1-2; v_call: TRBV2; clone_size: .; cdr3_length: 15; cdr3_nt: TGTGCCAGCAATTCGGACAGCCGAAGATCTTATGGCTACACCTTC; cdr3_aa: CASNSDSRRSYGYTF
d_call: .; j_call: TRBJ2-1; v_call: TRBV18; clone_size: .; cdr3_length: 14; cdr3_nt: TGTGCCAGCTCAGCCTCGGCCGTGACAAGTTTTCAGTTCTTC; cdr3_aa: CASSASAVTSFQFF
d_call: TRBD1; j_call: TRBJ1-1; v_call: TRBV5-1; clone_size: .; cdr3_length: 17; cdr3_nt: TGCGCCAGCAGAGAGACAGGGGGAAGGATGTGGTACACTGAAGCTTTCTTT; cdr3_aa: CASRETGGRMWYTEAFF
d_call: .; j_call: TRBJ2-2; v_call: TRBV6-6; clone_size: once; cdr3_length: 16; cdr3_nt: TGTGCCAGCAGTTCATCCTTAAGTTCGGTACCCGGGGAGCTGTTTTTT; cdr3_aa: CASSSSLSSVPGELFF
d_call: .; j_call: TRBJ1-5; v_call: TRBV27; clone_size: few; cdr3_length: 14; cdr3_nt: TGTGCCAGCAGTTTTTCGGGGGCGGATCAGCCCCAGCATTTT; cdr3_aa: CASSFSGADQPQHF
d_call: .; j_call: TRBJ2-5; v_call: TRBV5-1; clone_size: few; cdr3_length: 16; cdr3_nt: TGCGCCAGCAGCTTGGTTGCAGGCCTGAACCAAGAGACCCAGTACTTC; cdr3_aa: CASSLVAGLNQETQYF
d_call: TRBD1; j_call: TRBJ2-3; v_call: TRBV7-9; clone_size: .; cdr3_length: 14; cdr3_nt: TGTGCCAGCAGCATAGGACAGGGGGCGGATACGCAGTATTTT; cdr3_aa: CASSIGQGADTQYF
d_call: TRBD1; j_call: TRBJ2-7; v_call: TRBV6-6; clone_size: .; cdr3_length: 14; cdr3_nt: TGTGCCAGCAGTACGCAGACAGGGCCCTACGAGCAGTACTTC; cdr3_aa: CASSTQTGPYEQYF
d_call: TRBD2; j_call: TRBJ2-5; v_call: TRBV7-9; clone_size: .; cdr3_length: 15; cdr3_nt: TGTGCCAGCAGCCCTAGCGGGAGAAAGAAAGAGACCCAGTACTTC; cdr3_aa: CASSPSGRKKETQYF
d_call: .; j_call: TRBJ2-5; v_call: TRBV11-3; clone_size: .; cdr3_length: 13; cdr3_nt: TGTGCCAGCAGCTTAGGGGGCCGAGAGACCCAGTACTTC; cdr3_aa: CASSLGGRETQYF
d_call: TRBD2; j_call: TRBJ2-2; v_call: TRBV25-1; clone_size: .; cdr3_length: 14; cdr3_nt: TGTGCCAGCAGTGGACTAGCTGATACCGGGGAGCTGTTTTTT; cdr3_aa: CASSGLADTGELFF
d_call: .; j_call: TRBJ1-4; v_call: TRBV4-1; clone_size: .; cdr3_length: 17; cdr3_nt: TGCGCCAGCAGCCAGGCCCTAGCCGGTACGTTTAATGAAAAACTGTTTTTT; cdr3_aa: CASSQALAGTFNEKLFF
d_call: .; j_call: TRBJ2-2; v_call: TRBV7-9; clone_size: .; cdr3_length: 14; cdr3_nt: TGTGCCAGCAGCTACGAGGGTTATACCGGGGAGCTGTTTTTT; cdr3_aa: CASSYEGYTGELFF
d_call: TRBD2; j_call: TRBJ2-1; v_call: TRBV27; clone_size: .; cdr3_length: 13; cdr3_nt: TGTGCCAGCAGTTTACCCGGGACTACCAGGGAGTTCTTC; cdr3_aa: CASSLPGTTREFF
d_call: .; j_call: TRBJ1-4; v_call: TRBV28; clone_size: .; cdr3_length: 16; cdr3_nt: TGTGCCAGCAGTGATCTCAGTTCTGGGGAAAGCGAAAAACTGTTTTTT; cdr3_aa: CASSDLSSGESEKLFF
d_call: .; j_call: TRBJ1-5; v_call: TRBV7-2; clone_size: many; cdr3_length: 14; cdr3_nt: TGTGCCAGCAGCTTAGAGGGGGGCAATCAGCCCCAGCATTTT; cdr3_aa: CASSLEGGNQPQHF
d_call: .; j_call: TRBJ1-4; v_call: TRBV5-1; clone_size: .; cdr3_length: 15; cdr3_nt: TGCGCCAGCAGCTTGGTAAGAGGAAAAAATGAAAAACTGTTTTTT; cdr3_aa: CASSLVRGKNEKLFF
d_call: TRBD2; j_call: TRBJ2-7; v_call: TRBV11-2; clone_size: .; cdr3_length: 15; cdr3_nt: TGTGCCAACGAGGTCGGTGGGAGGGCCGTCTACGAGCAGTACTTC; cdr3_aa: CANEVGGRAVYEQYF
d_call: .; j_call: TRBJ2-2; v_call: TRBV4-1; clone_size: once; cdr3_length: 13; cdr3_nt: TGCGCCAGCAGCGGTACAGGGATAGGGGAGCTGTTTTTT; cdr3_aa: CASSGTGIGELFF
d_call: TRBD2; j_call: TRBJ2-1; v_call: TRBV6-4; clone_size: few; cdr3_length: 15; cdr3_nt: TGTGCCAGCAGCGCGGGACTAGCGGGAGACAATGAGCAGTTCTTC; cdr3_aa: CASSAGLAGDNEQFF
d_call: .; j_call: TRBJ2-7; v_call: TRBV6-1; clone_size: once; cdr3_length: 13; cdr3_nt: TGTGCCAGCAGTGGAGACAAAACCTACGAGCAGTACTTC; cdr3_aa: CASSGDKTYEQYF
d_call: .; j_call: TRBJ2-7; v_call: TRBV18; clone_size: .; cdr3_length: 13; cdr3_nt: TGTGCCAGCTCAAAAAGGGAGAATGGAGAGCAGTACTTC; cdr3_aa: CASSKRENGEQYF
d_call: TRBD2; j_call: TRBJ2-1; v_call: TRBV7-9; clone_size: .; cdr3_length: 16; cdr3_nt: TGTGCCAGCAGCTCCCGGGCGGGAGATCTGGTCAATGAGCAGTTCTTC; cdr3_aa: CASSSRAGDLVNEQFF
d_call: TRBD2; j_call: TRBJ2-1; v_call: TRBV14; clone_size: .; cdr3_length: 15; cdr3_nt: TGTGCCAGCAGCCAGGGCGGGAGCTCCTACAATGAGCAGTTCTTC; cdr3_aa: CASSQGGSSYNEQFF